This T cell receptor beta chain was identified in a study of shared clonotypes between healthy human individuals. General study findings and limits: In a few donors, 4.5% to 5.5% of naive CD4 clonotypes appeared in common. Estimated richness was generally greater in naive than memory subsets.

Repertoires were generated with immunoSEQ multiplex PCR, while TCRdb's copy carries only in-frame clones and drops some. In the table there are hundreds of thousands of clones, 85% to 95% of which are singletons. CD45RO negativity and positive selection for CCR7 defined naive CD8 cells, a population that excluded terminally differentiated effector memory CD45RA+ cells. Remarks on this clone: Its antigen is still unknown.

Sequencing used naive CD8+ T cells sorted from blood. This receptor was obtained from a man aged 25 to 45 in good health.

The CDR3 nucleotides read TGTGCCAGCAGCTTAACGGGAACCGGACGGGTCAATGAGCAGTTCTTC. It codes for CASSLTGTGRVNEQFF. The rearrangement uses TRBV13 and TRBJ2-1; D might be TRBD2 (5 bases). From germline, CDR1 is PRHDT and CDR2 FYEKMQ (reference sequence). The CDR3 is 16 residues long. V gave up 2 bases and J gave up 6 bases, with 17 bases separating them.